This T cell receptor beta chain was captured in a study of blood T cell repertoires in COVID-19. Study overall: PBMCs, B-cell-depleted T cells, or T cells provided the cDNA or gDNA that made up the material.

J was trimmed by 7 bases and V by 1 base; bases with no gene match: 8. The CDR3 totals 16 residues. Germline V CDR1 and CDR2: SGHTA, FQGNSA. Methods used by the authors: Estimated nucleated cell counts came from reference gene primer amplification. Produced via immunoSEQ multiplex PCR; TCRdb's table is partial and in-frame only. The DNA was the basis for D and trimming; V, J and clone size are from that table. The table lists about 180,000 clones, 70% to 85% of them singletons. The receptor was isolated from a human donor in a cohort sampled during active COVID-19. The chain employs TRBV7-2 and TRBJ2-1; 9 bases align to TRBD2. Material for sequencing was peripheral blood. As DNA, the CDR3 is TGTGCCAGCAGCTTAGTTTTGGCGGGGGGGCTGAATGAGCAGTTCTTC. It is translated as CASSLVLAGGLNEQFF.